This TCR beta chain came from a study of radiotherapy plus CTLA-4 blockade in lung cancer. Only in-frame clones appear in the TCRdb table, and some are missing; sequencing was by immunoSEQ multiplex PCR. The profile covers fewer than 100,000 clones, with 83% appearing a single time and more than 0.65% taken by the ten largest. The length of the CDR3 is 12 residues. V lost 6 bases and J lost 0, with 5 bases in between. Germline V gene lookup returns CDR1 MDHEN and CDR2 SYDVKM. V gene TRBV28 combines with J gene TRBJ1-1; no definite D call. The specimen comprised peripheral blood, sampled from a patient treated with radiotherapy plus ipilimumab. The TCR sequence derives from a human donor with non-small cell lung cancer who had stable disease on radiotherapy plus ipilimumab. The chain's CDR3 is CASRSVNTEAFF. CDR3 in DNA: TGTGCCAGCAGATCGGTGAACACTGAAGCTTTCTTT.